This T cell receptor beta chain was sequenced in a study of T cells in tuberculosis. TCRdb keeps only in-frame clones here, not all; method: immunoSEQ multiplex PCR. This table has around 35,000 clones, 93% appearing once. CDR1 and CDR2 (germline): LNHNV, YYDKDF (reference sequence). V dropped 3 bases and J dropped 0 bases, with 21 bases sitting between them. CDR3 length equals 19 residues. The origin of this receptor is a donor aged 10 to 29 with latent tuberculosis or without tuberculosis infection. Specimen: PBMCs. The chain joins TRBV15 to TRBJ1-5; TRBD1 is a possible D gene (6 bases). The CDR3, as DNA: TGTGCCACCAGCAGTGTTCCGGGACACGCACTCTATAGCAATCAGCCCCAGCATTTT. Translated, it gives CATSSVPGHALYSNQPQHF.